Listed below are T cell receptor beta chains from one sample, sequenced in a study of PD-L1 blockade in urothelial cancer. Sequenced by immunoSEQ multiplex PCR; TCRdb stores in-frame clones only, minus some. The table includes approximately 40,000 clones, 80% to 90% detected once. The starting material was PBMCs, obtained around atezolizumab (anti-PD-L1) treatment. These receptor sequences come from a man aged 55 to 70 with urothelial cancer. Each CDR3 is given with its conserved first and last residue. A D gene is named only where the DNA matches it firmly. A clone size is listed for some rows: how often the clone was seen (once, few, many), or a class if it is expanded.

D gene,J gene,clone size,V gene,CDR3 DNA,CDR3 protein
.,TRBJ2-7,few,TRBV2,TGTGCCAGCAGTGGACAGGTCACCTACGAGCAGTACTTC,CASSGQVTYEQYF
TRBD1,TRBJ1-1,.,TRBV7-3,TGTGCCAGCAGCCCGGGACAGTTAACTGAAGCTTTCTTT,CASSPGQLTEAFF
.,TRBJ1-5,few,TRBV14,TGTGCCAGCAGCCAAACCAGGGAACAGCCCCAGCATTTT,CASSQTREQPQHF
TRBD1,TRBJ2-7,.,TRBV7-6,TGTGCCAGCAGCGCCAGGGACAGCTCCTACGAGCAGTACTTC,CASSARDSSYEQYF
TRBD2,TRBJ2-5,.,TRBV7-8,TGTGCCAGCAGCTTCGGGGGGGAGACCCAGTACTTC,CASSFGGETQYF
.,TRBJ1-5,.,TRBV19,TGTGCCAGTAGTATGCCCCTAGCCGCCTATAGCAATCAGCCCCAGCATTTT,CASSMPLAAYSNQPQHF
.,TRBJ1-6,.,TRBV6-6,TGTGCCAGCAGTTTTGGTAGCTCCTATAATTCACCCCTCCACTTT,CASSFGSSYNSPLHF
TRBD1,TRBJ1-5,.,TRBV19,TGTGCCAGTAGAACGACAGGGGTCAATCAGCCCCAGCATTTT,CASRTTGVNQPQHF
TRBD2,TRBJ2-5,.,TRBV9,TGTGCCAGCAGCCTCGGACTAGCGGGGGGCCTGGTAGGAGAGACCCAGTACTTC,CASSLGLAGGLVGETQYF
.,TRBJ1-2,.,TRBV6-5,TGTGCCAGCAGCCGAGAGACAGTGAACTATGGCTACACCTTC,CASSRETVNYGYTF
.,TRBJ1-3,.,TRBV9,TGTGCCAGCAGCGTAGATCCGGGCAGGGCTGACTCTGGAAACACCATATATTTT,CASSVDPGRADSGNTIYF